This T cell receptor (beta chain) originates from a study of blood T cell repertoires in COVID-19. Germline V gene lookup returns CDR1 SGHTA and CDR2 FQGNSA. Trimming stripped 0 bases from V and 2 bases from J, with 4 bases between. The CDR3 is made up of 14 amino acids. The data were produced by immunoSEQ multiplex PCR, yet TCRdb's version contains in-frame clones alone and is incomplete. The table records roughly 75,000 clones, 86% of them present only once. The receptor's source is a man at least 80 years old with COVID-19, enrolled during active disease. The sequenced material came from peripheral blood. This chain uses TRBV7-2 with TRBJ2-2, with D unclear. CDR3 DNA sequence: TGTGCCAGCAGCTTAGCTCTCAACACCGGGGAGCTGTTTTTT. Its protein is CASSLALNTGELFF.